The TCR beta chain described here comes from a study of blood T cells in healthy people across ages. The authors ran a second PCR of 7 to 11 cycles using a sample-barcoded 5' primer and a J-beta primer mix. Via MiXCR, TCRdb re-called the 5' RACE reads, giving one row per CDR3 protein. The sample comprises 850,000 or so distinct CDR3 sequences, 29% of which are singletons, and around 16% rests with the top ten. Collection of 8.5 to 10 milliliters of peripheral blood was performed for each donor. This clonotype was found many times. What it binds is not known. Overall study findings and caveats: In long-lived donors, naive CD4+ cell counts and diversity exceeded those of aged donors.

The CDR3 is 14 residues long. V was clipped by 1 base and J by 4 bases, with 13 bases between them. Germline CDR1 reads DFQATT; CDR2 reads SNEGSKA (reference sequence). Sequences were obtained from blood. The chain is built from TRBV20-1 and TRBJ1-2; the D gene is possibly TRBD1 (5 bases). This receptor was identified in a woman over 75 in good health. CDR3 nucleotides: TGCAGTGCTAGAGGTCTGGGGGTTGGCTATGGCTACACCTTC. It specifies CSARGLGVGYGYTF.